Listed below are T cell receptor beta chains from one sample, sequenced in a study of beta chain features in type 1 diabetes. Profiling relied on immunoSEQ multiplex PCR, and the TCRdb table lists in-frame clones only, not all of them. The table records some 17,000 clones, 55% to 75% of them present only once. Sequencing was done on a sample of stem cell memory CD4+ T cells from blood. These receptors were obtained from a man aged 30-40 years with type 1 diabetes. Each CDR3 is given with its conserved first and last residue. The D gene is left open where the match is weak. Clone size is stated in some rows and not others, as once, few, many or a class when expanded.

TRBJ2-5 | TRBV5-8 | - | TRBD2 | TGTGCCAGCAGCTTGGCCTGGCGGGGGGGCATGGAGACCCAGTACTTC | CASSLAWRGGMETQYF
TRBJ2-2 | TRBV9 | few | - | TGTGCCAGCAGCGTAGCTCTCTCCGGGGAGCTGTTTTTT | CASSVALSGELFF
TRBJ1-4 | TRBV11-2 | - | TRBD1 | TGTGCCAGCAGCTTGGACAGGGGGCGCGAAAAACTGTTTTTT | CASSLDRGREKLFF
TRBJ2-7 | TRBV7-2 | few | - | TGTGCCAGCAGCTCAGGGGCGGTTTACGAGCAGTACTTC | CASSSGAVYEQYF
TRBJ2-7 | TRBV5-1 | - | TRBD1 | TGCGCCAGCAGCAGTCTGGGACAGGGGAGCCACGAGCAGTACTTC | CASSSLGQGSHEQYF
TRBJ2-5 | TRBV7-9 | - | - | TGTGCCAGCAGCTCCCTGCCGGGACTGGGGGAAGAGACCCAGTACTTC | CASSSLPGLGEETQYF
TRBJ2-1 | TRBV18 | few | TRBD1 | TGTGCCAGCTCACCATTTGGACAGGGGGACAATGAGCAGTTCTTC | CASSPFGQGDNEQFF
TRBJ2-3 | TRBV7-8 | - | TRBD1 | TGTGCCAGCAGCTCAGACAGGGGGGAGACAGATACGCAGTATTTT | CASSSDRGETDTQYF
TRBJ2-1 | TRBV4-3 | - | - | TGCGCCAGCAGCCGCAGGGGAATCTACAATGAGCAGTTCTTC | CASSRRGIYNEQFF
TRBJ2-5 | TRBV7-9 | - | TRBD1 | TGTGCCAGCAGCTTAGGCCTTCCGACAGGGACAGAGACCCAGTACTTC | CASSLGLPTGTETQYF
TRBJ2-5 | TRBV11-2 | - | - | TGTGCCAGCAGCCCTAGACTAGACGTAGAGACCCAGTACTTC | CASSPRLDVETQYF
TRBJ1-3 | TRBV4-3 | - | - | TGCGCCAGCAGCCAATCCCGGTGGAGGGAGCAAGGAAACACCATATATTTT | CASSQSRWREQGNTIYF
TRBJ2-3 | TRBV18 | - | TRBD2 | TGTGCCAGCTCACCACTCGGACTAGCGGGGAGCACAGATACGCAGTATTTT | CASSPLGLAGSTDTQYF
TRBJ2-1 | TRBV12-5 | - | - | TGTGCTAGTGGTTTGGCGACGGGGAGCTCCTACAATGAGCAGTTCTTC | CASGLATGSSYNEQFF
TRBJ2-1 | TRBV6-5 | - | - | TGTGCCAGCAGTCCCCCGGGCAATGAGCAGTTCTTC | CASSPPGNEQFF
TRBJ2-7 | TRBV7-9 | few | TRBD1 | TGTGCCAGCAGCTTAATCTCAGGGGGCCACCCCTACGAGCAGTACTTC | CASSLISGGHPYEQYF
TRBJ2-2 | TRBV29-1 | - | - | TGCAGCGTCCGCAGGGTTACCGGGGAGCTGTTTTTT | CSVRRVTGELFF
TRBJ1-1 | TRBV2 | few | - | TGTGCCAGCATTTCCACTGGGAACACTGAAGCTTTCTTT | CASISTGNTEAFF
TRBJ2-3 | TRBV2 | - | TRBD2 | TGTGCCAGCAGTGATAGGGGACTAGCGGGGGCGAAACAAATGGGGGATACGCAGTATTTT | CASSDRGLAGAKQMGDTQYF
TRBJ2-7 | TRBV5-5 | - | TRBD2 | TGTGCCAGCAGCGGGGGACTAGTCTTCTCCGAGCAGTACTTC | CASSGGLVFSEQYF
TRBJ1-4 | TRBV7-2 | - | TRBD1 | TGTGCCAGCAGCCGGGACAGGAGCAATGAAAAACTGTTTTTT | CASSRDRSNEKLFF
TRBJ2-1 | TRBV28 | - | - | TGTGCCGCAGGGGCGGTGTCCTACAATGAGCAGTTCTTC | CAAGAVSYNEQFF
TRBJ1-1 | TRBV6-6 | - | - | TGTGCCAGCAGTCCCCGCGGTGCCACTGAAGCTTTCTTT | CASSPRGATEAFF
TRBJ2-1 | TRBV7-8 | - | - | TGTGCCAGCAGCCCAGCCGGAGGGACCCTCTACAATGAGCAGTTCTTC | CASSPAGGTLYNEQFF
TRBJ2-5 | TRBV4-2 | - | - | TGTGCCAGCAGCCAAGATCAGAGGGGGGGAGGGGAGACCCAGTACTTC | CASSQDQRGGGETQYF
TRBJ2-1 | TRBV18 | - | - | TGTGCCAGCTCACCACTTACTGATGAGCAGTTCTTC | CASSPLTDEQFF
TRBJ2-2 | TRBV7-2 | few | TRBD1 | TGTGCCAGCAGCCCCCGACAGGGATCCGGGGAGCTGTTTTTT | CASSPRQGSGELFF
TRBJ1-5 | TRBV7-9 | - | - | TGTGCCAGCAGCTTACAAGGGGGGGGCAATCAGCCCCAGCATTTT | CASSLQGGGNQPQHF
TRBJ1-2 | TRBV18 | - | TRBD1 | TGTGCCAGCTCACGAACCGGGACAGGGGACTATGGCTACACCTTC | CASSRTGTGDYGYTF
TRBJ1-5 | TRBV19 | - | - | TGTGCCAGTAGCGGGAGGGCCAATCAGCCCCAGCATTTT | CASSGRANQPQHF
TRBJ2-7 | TRBV29-1 | few | TRBD1 | TGCAGCGTTGAATCCAGGGGGCATGGCGGCTACGAGCAGTACTTC | CSVESRGHGGYEQYF
TRBJ2-3 | TRBV10-3 | - | TRBD1 | TGTGCCATCAGGGCGGACAGGGTGGCAGATACGCAGTATTTT | CAIRADRVADTQYF
TRBJ1-2 | TRBV28 | - | - | TGTGCCAGCAGTTCCGCGGGGGCGGGGGGCCCCCGTCGGGATGGCTACACCTTC | CASSSAGAGGPRRDGYTF
TRBJ1-5 | TRBV30 | - | TRBD1 | TGTGCCTGCAACAGGGGGCTCGATCAGCCCCAGCATTTT | CACNRGLDQPQHF
TRBJ2-1 | TRBV18 | - | TRBD2 | TGTGCCAGCTCACCCGCGGGGGGGCCCTCCTACAATGAGCAGTTCTTC | CASSPAGGPSYNEQFF
TRBJ2-5 | TRBV5-6 | - | TRBD1 | TGTGCCAGCAGTCGGACAGGGGTCGCGACCCAGTACTTC | CASSRTGVATQYF
TRBJ2-4 | TRBV2 | - | - | TGTGCCAGCTCTGGGGCGACAGTTGGCCTTGGGTACTTC | CASSGATVGLGYF